The present T cell receptor beta chain was sequenced within a study of cytomegalovirus exposure and HLA in healthy donors. Study-level information: Membership in the Caucasian-associated ancestry cluster was found for 81% of 398 genotyped donors.

Study outcomes and limitations: The classifier, whose performance was assessed in both the original and validation cohorts, reportedly diagnosed cytomegalovirus status with high specificity and sensitivity. Highly shared sequence variants in one cluster were likely a sequencing artifact.

The CDR3 covers 12 residues. V was shortened by 2 bases and J by 3 bases, with 4 bases between the two germline ends. Germline V gives CDR1 LGHNT, CDR2 FRNRAP. It was with 60 Vbeta and 13 Jbeta primers that the PCR ran. Study processing details: A later analysis tallied about 80 million unique TCR beta chains, approximately 11 million of them shared. Some clones are missing from TCRdb's copy, which holds only in-frame ones; the method was immunoSEQ multiplex PCR. The V and J calls and the clone size are those of that table, but D and trimming were determined from the DNA. The data show about 97,000 clones, roughly 83% seen once. Details on this clone: Its antigen is not known.

Sequencing input: PBMCs. The chain carries TRBV12-5 and TRBJ1-1, with D unresolved. The clonotype originates from a male donor in good health and CMV-seropositive. The CDR3 loop is CASGLLYTEAFF. In DNA form, the CDR3 reads TGTGCTAGTGGTTTGCTCTACACTGAAGCTTTCTTT. Filled out from reference TRBV12-5 and TRBJ1-1, the complete variable domain reads DARVTQTPRHKVTEMGQEVTMRCQPILGHNTVFWYRQTMMQGLELLAYFRNRAPLDDSGMPKDRFSAEMPDATLATLKIQPSEPRDSAVYFCASGLLYTEAFFGQGTRLTVV.